These 21 T cell receptor beta chains were sequenced from one sample in a study of molecular identifiers for immune sequencing clone quantification. TCRdb processed the PCR reads anew with MiXCR; each CDR3 protein has one entry. The sample lists fewer than 75,000 distinct CDR3 sequences; around a sixth were seen once. Specimen: naive CD8+ T cells from blood, with Jurkat cell RNA spiked in. Subset here: FACS-sorted CD8+CD4-CCR7+CD45RA+ naive T cells. The receptors derive from a human donor in good health. Some libraries in this study had Jurkat cell RNA spiked in.

Ten or more counts support this clonotype. The chain recombines TRBV20-1 with TRBJ2-1; D not certain. V was trimmed by 4 bases and J by 8 bases, leaving 18 bases between them. The V gene's germline CDR1 is DFQATT and CDR2 SNEGSKA (reference sequence). This CDR3 contains 14 residues. CDR3 nucleotides: TGCAGTGCTACCCAGGACCTCGCTTTTGATGAGCAGTTCTTC. It codes for CSATQDLAFDEQFF.

The chain combines TRBV3-1 with TRBJ2-7; 11 bases fit TRBD2. The trim removed 4 bases at V and 4 bases at J, leaving 6 bases unmatched. CDR1 LGHDT and CDR2 YNNKEL come from the germline V gene (reference sequence). This CDR3 is built from 15 residues. The CDR3: CASSPGLAGAYEQYF. The CDR3 coding sequence is TGTGCCAGCAGCCCAGGACTAGCGGGTGCTTACGAGCAGTACTTC.

This chain joins TRBV7-3 and TRBJ2-1; D gene uncertain. This CDR3 region has 16 residues. With 2 bases removed from V and 2 bases from J, the gap between germline ends came to 13 bases. Germline lookup yields CDR1 SGHTA and CDR2 FQGTGA. CDR3 in DNA: TGTGCCAGCAGCTTAGTTGGGGAATCCCCCTACAATGAGCAGTTCTTC. The encoded protein is CASSLVGESPYNEQFF. The variable domain in full, completed from reference TRBV7-3 and TRBJ2-1, reads GAGVSQTPSNKVTEKGKYVELRCDPISGHTALYWYRQSLGQGPEFLIYFQGTGAADDSGLPNDRFFAVRPEGSVSTLKIQRTERGDSAVYLCASSLVGESPYNEQFFGPGTRLTVL.

This clonotype was counted between two and nine times. CDR3 in DNA: TGTGCCAGTAGCTCGAGTGGGACAGGGAACTCCTACGAGCAGTACTTC. Amino acid sequence: CASSSSGTGNSYEQYF. The chain links TRBV19 to TRBJ2-7, with 9 bases aligning to TRBD1. The CDR3 spans 16 residues. The V segment lost 6 bases and the J segment 0 bases; nucleotides outside the gene matches: 9. Germline V gene data show CDR1 as LNHDA and CDR2 as SQIVND (reference sequence).

The rearrangement uses TRBV4-2 and TRBJ2-1, with TRBD2 identical over 12 bases. The CDR3 spans 16 residues. With 2 bases clipped from V and 4 bases from J, the junction kept 3 bases outside the gene matches. CDR1 and CDR2 (germline): LGHNA, YNFKEQ. CDR3 DNA: TGTGCCAGCAGCCAATATCTAGCGGGAGGGTACAATGAGCAGTTCTTC. This gives the protein CASSQYLAGGYNEQFF.

The J gene is TRBJ2-7, the V gene TRBV7-9; D not certain. CDR3 length: 11 amino acids. V shed 5 bases and J shed 7 bases, with 9 bases lying between them. CDR1 SEHNR and CDR2 FQNEAQ come from the germline V gene (reference sequence). The CDR3 here is CASSPELEQYF. The DNA for the CDR3 is TGTGCCAGCAGCCCGGAGTTAGAGCAGTACTTC.

At least ten counts were recorded for this clonotype. Relative to the germline gene, one junction end is altered; a read error may explain this. The chain has TRBV10-3 and TRBJ2-1, with a possible D match to TRBD2 (5 bases). This CDR3 has 14 amino acids. The germline V gene encodes CDR1 ENHRY and CDR2 SYGVKD. CDR3 loop: CAIGEGPPEGEQFF. The CDR3, as DNA: TGTGCCATCGGTGAGGGTCCACCCGAGGGTGAGCAGTTCTTC.

The sample holds many counts of this clonotype. The chain recombines TRBV10-3 with TRBJ1-2; D gene ambiguous. The CDR3 covers 16 residues. V lost 3 bases to trimming and J lost 2 bases, with 16 bases between them. Germline V gives CDR1 ENHRY, CDR2 SYGVKD. The DNA for the CDR3 is TGTGCCATCAGTGATAGCCCCGGCACGATAAACTATGGCTACACCTTC. Its translation is CAISDSPGTINYGYTF.

Worth noting for this clonotype: A much larger clone sits a single nucleotide away, making a read error possible. The chain links TRBV28 to TRBJ1-6, with D uncertain. Per the germline V gene, CDR1 is MDHEN and CDR2 is SYDVKM. The V end was cut by 8 bases, the J end by 5 bases, with 7 bases between. This CDR3 has 12 amino acids. In DNA, the CDR3 is TGTGCCAGCTCTGACGATAATTCACCCCTCCACTTT. This codes for CASSDDNSPLHF.

At least ten counts were recorded for this clonotype. The genes are TRBV27 and TRBJ2-7, with 10 bases fitting TRBD2. The germline V gene has CDR1 MNHEY and CDR2 SMNVEV (reference sequence). The trim removed 3 bases at V and 5 bases at J, leaving 1 base unmatched. The CDR3 loop spans 13 amino acids. The CDR3 is CASSLGTSDEQYF. The CDR3 DNA reads as TGTGCCAGCAGTTTGGGGACTAGCGACGAGCAGTACTTC.

Details on this clonotype: It may be a read error: a sequence one base away is much more abundant. The rearrangement joins TRBV10-3 to TRBJ2-7; D might be TRBD2 (7 bases). The CDR3 length is 16 residues. The germline gives CDR1 ENHRY, CDR2 SYGVKD. This CDR3 is CAVLSDRGASSYEQCF. The DNA of the CDR3 is TGTGCCGTGTTATCAGACCGGGGGGCGAGTTCCTACGAGCAGTGCTTC.

The chain is built from TRBV6-5 and TRBJ1-6; D is uncertain. The ends were cut back, 1 base at V and 7 bases at J, with 8 bases in the middle. The CDR3 contains 14 residues. Germline V lookup: CDR1 MNHEY, CDR2 SVGAGI. CDR3: CASSYFEGNSPLHF. CDR3 sequence (DNA): TGTGCCAGCAGTTACTTTGAAGGGAATTCACCCCTCCACTTT.

There are many counts of this clonotype. The V and J genes are TRBV27 and TRBJ2-7; D is possibly TRBD1 or TRBD2 (5 bases each). Trimming left V 4 bases short and J 5 bases short, with 18 bases between. Germline V gene sequence: CDR1 MNHEY, CDR2 SMNVEV (reference sequence). This CDR3 is built from 15 residues. CDR3 residues: CASSSGTGPMNEQYF. CDR3 nucleotides: TGTGCCAGCAGTTCCGGGACCGGGCCGATGAACGAGCAGTACTTC.

This clonotype was seen a handful of times. The V call is TRBV6-5, the J call TRBJ2-7; 7 bases line up with TRBD2. The V and J ends lost 0 bases and 3 bases, in that order; junction bases with no gene match: 11. This CDR3 region has 17 residues. Germline lookup yields CDR1 MNHEY and CDR2 SVGAGI. CDR3: CASSYSRARREIYEQYF. The DNA of the CDR3 is TGTGCCAGCAGTTACTCCCGGGCGAGGCGGGAGATCTACGAGCAGTACTTC.

This clonotype was picked up one time. A much more abundant neighbour one base away suggests this may be a read error. This chain uses TRBV24-1 with TRBJ2-5; no clear D. The CDR3 length is 13 residues. Germline V gene lookup returns CDR1 KGHDR and CDR2 SFDVKD. CDR3 DNA: TGTGCCACCAGCCGGTCAAGGGCAGAGCCCCAGTACTTC. Protein: CATSRSRAEPQYF.

Concerning this clonotype: This may stem from a read error, because a much larger clone lies one nucleotide away. CDR3 in amino acids: CGSTGWAYNEQSF. The CDR3 DNA is TGCGGATCAACAGGGTGGGCCTACAATGAGCAGTCCTTC. The chain employs TRBV20-1 and TRBJ2-1, with D tentatively TRBD1 (6 bases). CDR1 and CDR2 (germline): DFQATT, SNEGSKA (reference sequence). The CDR3 runs to 13 residues.

This clonotype was observed at least ten times. This sequence joins TRBV23-1 and TRBJ2-6; D is unclear. TRBV23-1 is flagged as an ORF with uncertain function. There are 17 residues in the CDR3. V was pared by 2 bases and J by 1 base, with 12 bases between. In nucleotides, the CDR3 is TGCGCCAGCAGTCAAAAGGAAGAGAGTTCTGGGGCCAACGTCCTGACTTTC. Translating it yields CASSQKEESSGANVLTF.

This clonotype has at least ten counts. This sequence joins TRBV29-1 and TRBJ1-2; D not resolved. The CDR3 extends over 11 amino acids. V shed 6 bases and J shed 6 bases, with 11 bases lying between them. Germline V CDR1 and CDR2: SQVTM, ANQGSEA. CDR3 sequence reads: CSVTDGDGYTF. CDR3 DNA sequence: TGCAGCGTGACGGACGGAGATGGCTACACCTTC. Full variable domain (rest looked up from reference TRBV29-1 and TRBJ1-2): SAVISQKPSRDICQRGTSLTIQCQVDSQVTMMFWYRQQPGQSLTLIATANQGSEATYESGFVIDKFPISRPNLTFSTLTVSNMSPEDSSIYLCSVTDGDGYTFGSGTRLTVV.

The rearrangement links TRBV5-5 to TRBJ2-1, with 12 bases that match TRBD2. The CDR3 loop spans 16 amino acids. The V segment lost 2 bases and the J segment 9 bases; nucleotides outside the gene matches: 9. Looked up from germline, CDR1 is SGHKS and CDR2 is YYEKEE (reference sequence). The CDR3 DNA sequence: TGTGCCAGCAGCTTTACGACTAGCGGGAGAGTGAGTGAGCAGTTCTTC. This codes for CASSFTTSGRVSEQFF. The variable domain in full, completed from reference TRBV5-5 and TRBJ2-1, reads DAGVTQSPTHLIKTRGQQVTLRCSPISGHKSVSWYQQVLGQGPQFIFQYYEKEERGRGNFPDRFSARQFPNYSSELNVNALLLGDSALYLCASSFTTSGRVSEQFFGPGTRLTVL.

About this clonotype: This may stem from a read error, because a much larger clone lies one nucleotide away. The rearrangement joins TRBV19 to TRBJ1-2; the D is unclear. This CDR3 comprises 12 residues. Germline V CDR1 and CDR2: LNHDA, SQIVND (reference sequence). V lost 8 bases to trimming and J lost 3 bases, with 10 bases between them. The CDR3 sequence is CASGVPDYGYTF. In DNA form, the CDR3 reads TGTGCCAGTGGTGTCCCGGACTATGGCTACACCTTC.

This clonotype was seen a few times. A junction boundary mismatches the germline segment, possibly from a read error. The chain employs TRBV4-1 and TRBJ2-7; 10 bases align to TRBD2. Germline V gives CDR1 MGHRA, CDR2 YSYEKL. The CDR3 has 13 amino acids. The CDR3 spells CASSAGTSVLRVF. CDR3 DNA sequence: TGCGCCAGCAGTGCCGGGACTAGCGTGCTACGTGTTTTC.